This T cell receptor (beta chain) was profiled in a study of response to subunit inactivated influenza vaccine. Via MiXCR, TCRdb re-called the RT-PCR reads, giving one row per CDR3 protein. The profile shows approximately 500,000 distinct CDR3 sequences, over 10% of them singletons. The trim removed 5 bases at V and 0 bases at J, leaving 6 bases unmatched. Germline lookup yields CDR1 MNHNS and CDR2 SASEGT. This CDR3 is 15 amino acids long. V gene TRBV6-1 combines with J gene TRBJ1-2; TRBD1 aligns across 7 bases. The TCR originated in a man between 50 and 59 years old who received an inactivated influenza vaccine. Sequencing used PBMCs from blood, obtained about 40 days after vaccination. The CDR3 is CASSQGTDPNYGYTF. The CDR3 coding sequence is TGTGCCAGCAGTCAAGGGACAGATCCTAACTATGGCTACACCTTC.